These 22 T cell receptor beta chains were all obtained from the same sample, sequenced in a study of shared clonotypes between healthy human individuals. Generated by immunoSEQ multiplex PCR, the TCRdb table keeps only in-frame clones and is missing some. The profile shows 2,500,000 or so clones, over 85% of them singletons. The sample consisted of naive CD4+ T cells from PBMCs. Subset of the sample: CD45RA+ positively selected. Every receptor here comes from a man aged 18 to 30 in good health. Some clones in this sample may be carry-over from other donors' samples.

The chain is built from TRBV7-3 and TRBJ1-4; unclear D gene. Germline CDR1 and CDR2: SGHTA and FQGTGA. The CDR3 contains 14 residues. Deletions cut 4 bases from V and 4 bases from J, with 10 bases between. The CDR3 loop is CASSSRPFNEKLFF. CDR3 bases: TGTGCCAGCAGCTCAAGACCGTTTAATGAAAAACTGTTTTTT. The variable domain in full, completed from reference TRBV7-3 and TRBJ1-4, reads GAGVSQTPSNKVTEKGKYVELRCDPISGHTALYWYRQSLGQGPEFLIYFQGTGAADDSGLPNDRFFAVRPEGSVSTLKIQRTERGDSAVYLCASSSRPFNEKLFFGSGTQLSVL.

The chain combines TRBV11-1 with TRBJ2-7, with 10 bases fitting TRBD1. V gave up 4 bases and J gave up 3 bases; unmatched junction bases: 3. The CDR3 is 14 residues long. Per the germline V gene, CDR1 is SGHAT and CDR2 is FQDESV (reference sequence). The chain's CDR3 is CASSWRTGGYEQYF. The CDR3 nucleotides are TGTGCCAGCAGCTGGAGGACAGGGGGCTACGAGCAGTACTTC.

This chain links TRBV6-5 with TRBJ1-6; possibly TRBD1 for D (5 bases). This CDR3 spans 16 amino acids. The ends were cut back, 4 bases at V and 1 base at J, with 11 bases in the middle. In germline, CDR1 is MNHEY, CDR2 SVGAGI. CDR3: CASSLGARSYNSPLHF. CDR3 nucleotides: TGTGCCAGCAGTTTAGGGGCGCGTTCCTATAATTCACCCCTCCACTTT.

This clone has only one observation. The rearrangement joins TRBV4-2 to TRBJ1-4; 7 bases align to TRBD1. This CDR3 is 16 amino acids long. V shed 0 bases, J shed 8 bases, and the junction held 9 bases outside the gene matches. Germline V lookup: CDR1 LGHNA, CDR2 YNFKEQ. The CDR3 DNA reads TGTGCCAGCAGCCAAGAGGTAGGGGGCTGGGGAGAAAAACTGTTTTTT. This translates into CASSQEVGGWGEKLFF.

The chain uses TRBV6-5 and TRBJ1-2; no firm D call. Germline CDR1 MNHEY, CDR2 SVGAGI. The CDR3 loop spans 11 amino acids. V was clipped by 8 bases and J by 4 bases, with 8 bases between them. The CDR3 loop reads CASVGTYGYTF. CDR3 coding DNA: TGTGCCAGCGTTGGAACCTATGGCTACACCTTC.

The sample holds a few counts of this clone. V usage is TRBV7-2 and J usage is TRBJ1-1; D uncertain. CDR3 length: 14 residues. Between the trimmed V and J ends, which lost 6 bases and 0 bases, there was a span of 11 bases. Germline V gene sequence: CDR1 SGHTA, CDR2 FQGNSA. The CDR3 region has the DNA TGTGCCAGCAGTCTCACCCAAATGAACACTGAAGCTTTCTTT. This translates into CASSLTQMNTEAFF.

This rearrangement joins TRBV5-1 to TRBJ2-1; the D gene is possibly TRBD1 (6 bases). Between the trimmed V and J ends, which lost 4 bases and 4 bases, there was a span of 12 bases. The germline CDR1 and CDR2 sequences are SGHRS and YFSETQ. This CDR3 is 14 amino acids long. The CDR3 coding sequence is TGCGCCAGCAGCATAGGGGGTCCGTACAATGAGCAGTTCTTC. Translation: CASSIGGPYNEQFF.

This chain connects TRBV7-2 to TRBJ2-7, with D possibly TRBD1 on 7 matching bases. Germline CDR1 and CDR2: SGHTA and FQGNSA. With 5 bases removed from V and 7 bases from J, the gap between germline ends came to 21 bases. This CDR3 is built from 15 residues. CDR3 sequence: CASSLRQGGPLEQYF. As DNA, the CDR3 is TGTGCCAGCAGCCTACGACAGGGAGGCCCTTTGGAGCAGTACTTC.

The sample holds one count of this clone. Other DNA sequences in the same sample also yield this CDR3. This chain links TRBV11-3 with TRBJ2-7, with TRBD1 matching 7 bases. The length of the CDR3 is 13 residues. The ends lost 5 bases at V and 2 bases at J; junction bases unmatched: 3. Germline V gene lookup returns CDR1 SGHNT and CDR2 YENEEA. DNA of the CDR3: TGTGCCAGCAGCCCTGGGACAGCCTACGAGCAGTACTTC. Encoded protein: CASSPGTAYEQYF.

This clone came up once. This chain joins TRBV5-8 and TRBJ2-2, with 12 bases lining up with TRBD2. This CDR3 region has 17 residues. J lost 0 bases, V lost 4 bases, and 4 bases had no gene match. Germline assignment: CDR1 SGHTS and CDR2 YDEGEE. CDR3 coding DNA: TGTGCCAGCAGCCTGGGACTAGCGGGCCCGAACACCGGGGAGCTGTTTTTT. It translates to CASSLGLAGPNTGELFF.

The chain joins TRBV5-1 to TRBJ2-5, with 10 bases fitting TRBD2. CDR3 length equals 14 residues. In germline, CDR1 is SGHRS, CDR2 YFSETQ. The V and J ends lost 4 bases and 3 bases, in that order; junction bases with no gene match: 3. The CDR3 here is CASSKGLAKETQYF. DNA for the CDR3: TGCGCCAGCAGCAAGGGACTAGCGAAAGAGACCCAGTACTTC.

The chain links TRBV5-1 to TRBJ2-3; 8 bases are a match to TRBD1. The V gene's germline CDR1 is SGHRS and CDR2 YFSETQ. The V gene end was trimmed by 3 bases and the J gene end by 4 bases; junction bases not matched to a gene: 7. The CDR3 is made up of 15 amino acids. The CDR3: CASSSGQGPPDTQYF. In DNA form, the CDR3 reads TGCGCCAGCAGCTCAGGACAGGGACCGCCAGATACGCAGTATTTT.

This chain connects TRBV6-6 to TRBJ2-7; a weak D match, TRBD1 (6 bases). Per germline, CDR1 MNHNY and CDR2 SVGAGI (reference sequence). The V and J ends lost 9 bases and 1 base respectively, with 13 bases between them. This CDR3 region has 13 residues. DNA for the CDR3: TGTGCCAGTGTGGACAGTACATCCTACGAGCAGTACTTC. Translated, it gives CASVDSTSYEQYF.

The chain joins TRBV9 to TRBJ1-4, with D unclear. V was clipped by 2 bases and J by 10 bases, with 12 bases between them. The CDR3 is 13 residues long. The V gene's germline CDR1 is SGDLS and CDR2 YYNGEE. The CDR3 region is CASSVSDSGKLFF. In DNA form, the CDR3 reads TGTGCCAGCAGCGTCTCGGACTCTGGAAAACTGTTTTTT. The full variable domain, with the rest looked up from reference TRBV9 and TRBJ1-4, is DSGVTQTPKHLITATGQRVTLRCSPRSGDLSVYWYQQSLDQGLQFLIQYYNGEERAKGNILERFSAQQFPDLHSELNLSSLELGDSALYFCASSVSDSGKLFFGSGTQLSVL.

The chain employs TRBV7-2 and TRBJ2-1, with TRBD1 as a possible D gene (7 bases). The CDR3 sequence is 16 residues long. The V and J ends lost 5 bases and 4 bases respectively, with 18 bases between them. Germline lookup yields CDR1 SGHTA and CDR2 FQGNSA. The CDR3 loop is CASSRRGLAQYNEQFF. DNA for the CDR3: TGTGCCAGCAGCAGAAGGGGGCTAGCGCAATACAATGAGCAGTTCTTC.

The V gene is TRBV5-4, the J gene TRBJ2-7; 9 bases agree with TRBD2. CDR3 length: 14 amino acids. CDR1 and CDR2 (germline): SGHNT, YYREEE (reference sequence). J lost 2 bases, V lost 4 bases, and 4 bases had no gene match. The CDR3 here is CASSQTSGPYEQYF. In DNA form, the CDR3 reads TGTGCCAGCAGCCAGACTAGCGGACCCTACGAGCAGTACTTC.

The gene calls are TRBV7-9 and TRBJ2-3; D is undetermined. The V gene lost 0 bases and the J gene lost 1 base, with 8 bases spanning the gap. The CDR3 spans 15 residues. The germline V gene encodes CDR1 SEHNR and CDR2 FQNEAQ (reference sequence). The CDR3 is CASSLARARTDTQYF. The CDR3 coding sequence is TGTGCCAGCAGCTTAGCGCGAGCCCGCACAGATACGCAGTATTTT.

The CDR3 spells CASRGGGGPKNNAQETQYF. The CDR3, as DNA: TGTGCCAGCAGAGGGGGCGGGGGCCCGAAGAACAACGCCCAGGAGACCCAGTACTTC. The rearrangement links TRBV7-9 to TRBJ2-5; D possibly uses TRBD1 or TRBD2 (7 bases each). CDR3 length equals 19 residues. V was trimmed by 6 bases and J by 5 bases, leaving 31 bases between them. Germline lookup yields CDR1 SEHNR and CDR2 FQNEAQ (reference sequence).

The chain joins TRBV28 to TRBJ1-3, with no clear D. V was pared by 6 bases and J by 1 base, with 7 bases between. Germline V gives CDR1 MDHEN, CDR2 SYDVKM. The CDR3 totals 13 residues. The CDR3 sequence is CASSFSSGNTIYF. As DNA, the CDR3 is TGTGCCAGCAGCTTTTCTTCTGGAAACACCATATATTTT. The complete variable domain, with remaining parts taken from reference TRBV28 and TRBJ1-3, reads DVKVTQSSRYLVKRTGEKVFLECVQDMDHENMFWYRQDPGLGLRLIYFSYDVKMKEKGDIPEGYSVSREKKERFSLILESASTNQTSMYLCASSFSSGNTIYFGEGSWLTVV.

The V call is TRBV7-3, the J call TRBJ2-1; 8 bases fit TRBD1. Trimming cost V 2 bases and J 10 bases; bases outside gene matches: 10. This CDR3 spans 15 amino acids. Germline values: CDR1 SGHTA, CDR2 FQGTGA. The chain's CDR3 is CASSLGAMTGEEQFF. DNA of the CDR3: TGTGCCAGCAGCTTAGGTGCTATGACAGGGGAAGAGCAGTTCTTC.

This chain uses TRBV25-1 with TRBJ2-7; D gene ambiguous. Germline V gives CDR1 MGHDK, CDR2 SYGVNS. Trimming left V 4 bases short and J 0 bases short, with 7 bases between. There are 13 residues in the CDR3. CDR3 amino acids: CASSVPSSYEQYF. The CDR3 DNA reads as TGTGCCAGCAGTGTTCCTAGCTCCTACGAGCAGTACTTC.

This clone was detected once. For the CDR3, the DNA is TGTGCCAGCAGTTACGGGGCAGGGGACACTGAAGCTTTCTTT. This encodes CASSYGAGDTEAFF. This chain links TRBV6-5 with TRBJ1-1; possibly TRBD1 for D (6 bases). V was pared by 2 bases and J by 3 bases, with 10 bases between. Germline CDR1 MNHEY, CDR2 SVGAGI. The CDR3 runs to 14 residues.